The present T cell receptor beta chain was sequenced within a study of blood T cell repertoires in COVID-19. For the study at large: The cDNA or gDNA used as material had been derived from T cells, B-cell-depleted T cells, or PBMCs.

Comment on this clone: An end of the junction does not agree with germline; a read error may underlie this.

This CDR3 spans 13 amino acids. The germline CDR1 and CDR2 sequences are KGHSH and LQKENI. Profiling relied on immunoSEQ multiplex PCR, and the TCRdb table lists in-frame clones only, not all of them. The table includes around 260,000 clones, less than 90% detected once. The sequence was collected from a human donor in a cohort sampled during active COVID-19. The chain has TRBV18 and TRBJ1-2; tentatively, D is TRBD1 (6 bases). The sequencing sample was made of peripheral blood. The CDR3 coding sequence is TGTGCCAGCTCGGGACAATTGGAGTATGGGTACACCTTC. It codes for CASSGQLEYGYTF.